A selection of T cell receptor beta chains follows, all from one sample in a study of T-cell memory formation after mild COVID-19. One entry per CDR3 protein results from TCRdb running MiXCR on the 5' RACE reads. The sample yields fewer than 250,000 distinct CDR3 sequences, 15% seen once. Sample: PBMCs or a T cell subset sorted from them (not recorded which). Receptors were obtained from an adult woman who had mild COVID-19 (a few samples of this study predate the infection). Cell type and time point are not known. CDR3s include the opening cysteine and the closing phenylalanine or tryptophan. Fields, in order: D gene, J gene, clone size, V gene, CDR3 DNA, CDR3 protein. The D gene is left open where the match is weak. Not all rows give a size; the values are once, few, many and, for expanded clones, a class.

-,TRBJ1-1,-,TRBV27,TGTGCCAGTGGGTACACTGAAGCTTTCTTT,CASGYTEAFF
-,TRBJ1-1,-,TRBV5-1,TGCGCCAGCAGCTCAGCCCCGGCGAACACTGAAGATTTCTTT,CASSSAPANTEDFF
-,TRBJ1-2,-,TRBV28,TGTGCCAGCAGGGAGAACTATGGCTACACCTTC,CASRENYGYTF
TRBD2,TRBJ2-7,few,TRBV18,TGTGCCAGCTCACCTACTAGCGGGGGAAACTACGAGCAGTACTTC,CASSPTSGGNYEQYF
TRBD2,TRBJ2-1,-,TRBV5-1,TGCGCCAGCAGTTCTCCGGGACTAGCGGGGGCGGATGAGCAGTTCTTC,CASSSPGLAGADEQFF
-,TRBJ1-1,-,TRBV10-3,TGTGCCATTAGTGAAGGGCGGGAGTCCGCTTTCTTT,CAISEGRESAFF
-,TRBJ2-7,-,TRBV6-5,TGTGCCAGCACCAAACTTGGTGGCTCCCGCTACGAGCAGTACTTC,CASTKLGGSRYEQYF
-,TRBJ1-6,-,TRBV4-2,TGTGCCAGCAGCCAAGATGAGGGGGGGGTCAGATATTCACCCCTCCACTTT,CASSQDEGGVRYSPLHF
TRBD1,TRBJ2-3,few,TRBV12-3/TRBV12-4,TGTGCCAGCAGGAGATTTGGGAGGGCCACCGGGACAGGGGCGGAAGATACGCAGTATTTT,CASRRFGRATGTGAEDTQYF
-,TRBJ1-2,few,TRBV5-5,TGTGCCAGCAGCTTGAGCGCACCAGGATATGGCTACACCTTC,CASSLSAPGYGYTF
TRBD2,TRBJ2-5,few,TRBV5-1,TGCGCCAGCAGCATACTGGGACTAGCGGGGGGAGAGACCCAGTACTTC,CASSILGLAGGETQYF
TRBD1,TRBJ1-1,-,TRBV16,TGTGCCAGCAGCCAATCCCGGACAGGTTTCACTGAAGCTTTCTTT,CASSQSRTGFTEAFF
-,TRBJ2-7,few,TRBV10-3,TGTGCCATCAGATACGGGACGGGCTACGAGCAGTACTTC,CAIRYGTGYEQYF